The T cell receptor (beta chain) described here comes from a study of blood T cell repertoires in COVID-19. The wider study: Acute and convalescent COVID-19 specimens originated in the United States, Italy and Spain. In each case, the material was cDNA or gDNA derived from T cells, B-cell-depleted T cells, or PBMCs.

Original data processing: Estimation of nucleated cell counts relied on the amplification of reference gene primers. Data came from immunoSEQ multiplex PCR; TCRdb stores just in-frame clones and leaves some out. V and J calls and clone size are copied from that table; D and trimming were computed from the DNA. The sample gives under 95,000 clones, 85% of which show up once; roughly 9.3% is in the top ten. The V gene's germline CDR1 is SNHLY and CDR2 FYNNEI. The J segment lost 7 bases and the V segment lost 6 bases, leaving 6 bases of the junction unmatched. The CDR3 totals 14 residues. Seattle participants joined during active infection and were tracked over time.

The chain is built from TRBV2 and TRBJ1-6, with 7 bases fitting TRBD1. The sample taken for sequencing was peripheral blood. The receptor's source is a man between 45 and 60 years old with COVID-19, enrolled during active disease. In DNA, the CDR3 is TGTGCCAGCAGCCTCAGGGGGAAGAATTCACCCCTCCACTTT. It specifies CASSLRGKNSPLHF.